A single sample gave rise to the 24 T cell receptor beta chains below, sequenced in a study of blood T cell repertoires in COVID-19. Only in-frame clones appear in the TCRdb table, and some are missing; sequencing was by immunoSEQ multiplex PCR. Counted here are 250,000 to 300,000 clones, roughly 93% occurring once; the ten biggest clones make up over 2%. The sequenced sample consisted of PBMCs or T cells enriched from blood (not recorded which). The receptors come from a woman aged 35 to 49 with acute COVID-19.

The V gene is TRBV4-2, the J gene TRBJ2-7, with TRBD1 matching over 7 bases. The J segment lost 5 bases and the V segment lost 1 base, leaving 5 bases of the junction unmatched. CDR1 LGHNA and CDR2 YNFKEQ come from the germline V gene. This CDR3 region has 14 residues. CDR3 residues: CASSQGDSVDEQYF. In DNA, the CDR3 is TGTGCCAGCAGCCAAGGGGACAGCGTGGACGAGCAGTACTTC.

This chain connects TRBV7-2 to TRBJ2-1; TRBD2 matches 15 bases. The CDR3 totals 17 residues. Trimming at V came to 4 bases and at J to 7 bases, leaving 8 bases not matched to a gene. Germline V gives CDR1 SGHTA, CDR2 FQGNSA. The CDR3 reads CASSSTGTSGGRNEQFF. CDR3 nucleotide sequence: TGTGCCAGCAGCTCCACCGGGACTAGCGGGGGGAGGAATGAGCAGTTCTTC.

This chain uses TRBV19 with TRBJ2-1; 11 bases are shared with TRBD2. From germline, CDR1 is LNHDA and CDR2 SQIVND (reference sequence). The CDR3 contains 17 residues. V lost 5 bases, J lost 5 bases, and 11 bases stayed unmatched. CDR3 sequence: CASSVVLGTSGNNEQFF. The CDR3 bases are TGTGCCAGTAGTGTAGTCTTAGGGACTAGCGGCAACAATGAGCAGTTCTTC. Full variable domain (outside the CDR3, taken from reference TRBV19 and TRBJ2-1): DGGITQSPKYLFRKEGQNVTLSCEQNLNHDAMYWYRQDPGQGLRLIYYSQIVNDFQKGDIAEGYSVSREKKESFPLTVTSAQKNPTAFYLCASSVVLGTSGNNEQFFGPGTRLTVL.

The V gene is TRBV2, the J gene TRBJ2-7; TRBD2 agrees at 11 bases. The V segment lost 6 bases and the J segment 2 bases; nucleotides outside the gene matches: 3. CDR1 and CDR2 (germline): SNHLY, FYNNEI. The CDR3 has 14 residues. The chain's CDR3 is CASRPGLAAYEQYF. DNA for the CDR3: TGTGCCAGCAGACCGGGACTAGCGGCCTACGAGCAGTACTTC.

The sample holds one count of this clone. The chain links TRBV7-9 to TRBJ2-3; 7 nucleotides match TRBD1. The CDR3 length is 14 residues. The ends lost 3 bases at V and 4 bases at J; junction bases unmatched: 4. Per germline, CDR1 SEHNR and CDR2 FQNEAQ (reference sequence). In DNA, the CDR3 is TGTGCCAGCAGCTTTCAAGGGGGCTCAGATACGCAGTATTTT. Residues: CASSFQGGSDTQYF.

The chain couples TRBV5-1 to TRBJ1-1; D is undetermined. Germline-derived CDR1 and CDR2 are SGHRS and YFSETQ. Trimming removed 3 bases from V and 1 base from J, with 10 bases in between. The CDR3 is 14 residues long. The CDR3 nucleotides are TGCGCCAGCAGCTGGAGGGTAGGGAACACTGAAGCTTTCTTT. It is translated as CASSWRVGNTEAFF.

The V and J genes are TRBV19 and TRBJ2-1; 8 bases fit TRBD1. There are 16 residues in the CDR3. Germline V gene data show CDR1 as LNHDA and CDR2 as SQIVND (reference sequence). Trimming cost V 5 bases and J 3 bases; bases outside gene matches: 9. In DNA, the CDR3 is TGTGCCAGTAGTGATAAACCGGGACAGGACTACAATGAGCAGTTCTTC. This encodes CASSDKPGQDYNEQFF.

This clone was observed once. The chain combines TRBV2 with TRBJ2-1, with 11 bases lining up with TRBD2. The CDR3 spans 18 residues. Germline trimming cut 2 bases from V and 9 bases from J; bases unmatched to any gene: 15. Germline CDR1 reads SNHLY; CDR2 reads FYNNEI. DNA of the CDR3: TGTGCCAGCAGTGAATGGGCGCTAGCGGGAGGTTTTGACGGTGAGCAGTTCTTC. It encodes CASSEWALAGGFDGEQFF.

The rearrangement joins TRBV5-4 to TRBJ2-1, with D perhaps matching TRBD2 (7 bases). The CDR3 loop spans 16 amino acids. Germline V gene lookup returns CDR1 SGHNT and CDR2 YYREEE (reference sequence). Trimming shortened V by 0 bases and J by 5 bases, and 15 bases separated the two germline ends. CDR3 region: CASSLVGGGANNEQFF. CDR3 sequence (DNA): TGTGCCAGCAGCTTGGTTGGTGGGGGGGCTAACAATGAGCAGTTCTTC.

This chain connects TRBV14 to TRBJ1-4, with 9 bases aligning to TRBD1. Germline CDR1 SGHDN, CDR2 FVKESK. The CDR3 has 15 amino acids. Losses at the gene ends were 6 bases for V and 1 base for J; bases not matched to a gene: 3. This CDR3 is CASSKTGGTNEKLFF. CDR3 nucleotide sequence: TGTGCCAGCAGTAAGACAGGGGGAACTAATGAAAAACTGTTTTTT.

By frequency in the sample, this clone is medium-sized (0.01 to 0.1%). CDR3: CASSSGSGSYNEQFF. The CDR3 DNA is TGTGCCAGCAGCTCAGGTAGCGGGAGCTACAATGAGCAGTTCTTC. The V and J genes are TRBV7-2 and TRBJ2-1, with TRBD2 matching 9 bases. J lost 3 bases, V lost 4 bases, and 4 bases had no gene match. The CDR3 spans 15 residues. Germline V CDR1 and CDR2: SGHTA, FQGNSA.

The V and J genes are TRBV27 and TRBJ2-7; D is perhaps TRBD2 (5 bases). Germline CDR1 MNHEY, CDR2 SMNVEV (reference sequence). The CDR3 sequence is 13 residues long. V was trimmed by 2 bases and J by 3 bases, leaving 8 bases between them. CDR3 bases: TGTGCCAGCAGTTTAGGGGAGAGCTACGAGCAGTACTTC. Residues: CASSLGESYEQYF.

The V and J genes are TRBV21-1 and TRBJ1-2; the DNA was not compared with TRBD1, the D call given in the table. TRBV21-1 has pseudogene status. The CDR3 runs 13 residues. The chain's CDR3 is CASSRNRGTGYTF. The CDR3 DNA reads as TGTGCCAGCAGCAGGAACAGGGGAACCGGCTACACCTTC.

V is TRBV7-2 and J is TRBJ2-7; D unresolved. This CDR3 spans 14 amino acids. Germline V gene sequence: CDR1 SGHTA, CDR2 FQGNSA. V was shortened by 1 base and J by 2 bases, with 9 bases between the two germline ends. The DNA for the CDR3 is TGTGCCAGCAGCTTAGGACTCCACCCCTACGAGCAGTACTTC. This encodes CASSLGLHPYEQYF.

The chain recombines TRBV5-4 with TRBJ2-2; 12 bases match TRBD1. Germline loops: CDR1 SGHNT, CDR2 YYREEE (reference sequence). CDR3 length equals 18 residues. V lost 0 bases and J lost 5; bases outside the gene matches: 8. The CDR3 DNA reads TGTGCCAGCAGCTTGGGTGGGACAGGGGGCGTCCGAACCGGGGAGCTGTTTTTT. Residues: CASSLGGTGGVRTGELFF.

The chain joins TRBV20-1 to TRBJ1-1, with D unresolved. This CDR3 spans 17 amino acids. V was pared by 3 bases and J by 0 bases, with 20 bases between. Germline CDR1 is DFQATT and CDR2 is SNEGSKA (reference sequence). CDR3 bases: TGCAGTGCTAGTAACGAGGGTAGCTGGAAAATGAACACTGAAGCTTTCTTT. This encodes CSASNEGSWKMNTEAFF.

This chain connects TRBV19 to TRBJ2-3; 14 nucleotides align to TRBD2. Germline trimming cut 5 bases from V and 4 bases from J; bases unmatched to any gene: 2. The CDR3 spans 15 residues. CDR1 and CDR2 (germline): LNHDA, SQIVND (reference sequence). CDR3 residues: CASSRLAGGSDTQYF. The CDR3 nucleotides read TGTGCCAGTAGTCGACTAGCGGGAGGGTCAGATACGCAGTATTTT.

The chain is built from TRBV9 and TRBJ2-3; D perhaps matches TRBD2 (6 bases). From germline, CDR1 is SGDLS and CDR2 YYNGEE. V dropped 0 bases and J dropped 3 bases, with 17 bases sitting between them. This CDR3 contains 17 residues. CDR3 sequence (DNA): TGTGCCAGCAGCGTAGATAGCGGTCGGGAATATACAGATACGCAGTATTTT. Translating it yields CASSVDSGREYTDTQYF.

This sequence joins TRBV6-5 and TRBJ1-1; D call uncertain. CDR3 length: 15 residues. V lost 4 bases and J 1 base, leaving 13 bases between the germline ends. Germline assignment: CDR1 MNHEY and CDR2 SVGAGI. The CDR3: CASSSLGLANTEAFF. DNA for the CDR3: TGTGCCAGCAGTTCCCTAGGACTGGCGAACACTGAAGCTTTCTTT.

In this sample, this clone turned up a few times. The chain uses TRBV27 and TRBJ1-1; maybe TRBD1 (6 bases). Germline CDR1 and CDR2: MNHEY and SMNVEV (reference sequence). Trimming removed 4 bases from V and 2 bases from J, with 11 bases in between. This CDR3 spans 14 amino acids. The CDR3 DNA sequence: TGTGCCAGCAGTTGGGGGGGCACTAACACTGAAGCTTTCTTT. It yields the protein CASSWGGTNTEAFF.

The chain is built from TRBV18 and TRBJ1-3; D is uncertain. Germline-derived CDR1 and CDR2 are KGHSH and LQKENI. Trimming cost V 6 bases and J 2 bases, with 17 bases left between them. CDR3 size: 16 residues. CDR3 sequence reads: CASSPQRGFTGNTIYF. The CDR3 nucleotides read TGTGCCAGCTCTCCGCAGCGGGGTTTCACTGGAAACACCATATATTTT.

CDR3 loop: CASREEGAVRNQPQHF. In DNA, the CDR3 is TGTGCCAGCAGGGAAGAGGGGGCGGTTCGCAATCAGCCCCAGCATTTT. The J gene is TRBJ1-5, the V gene TRBV21-1; the table gives TRBD1 as D, unverified against the DNA. TRBV21-1 is given as a pseudogene. The CDR3 sequence is 16 residues long.

This clone was found a few times. The V gene is TRBV19, the J gene TRBJ1-1; unclear D gene. CDR1 is LNHDA, CDR2 SQIVND, per germline (reference sequence). V was cut by 3 bases and J by 3 bases, with 11 bases left in between. This CDR3 has 14 residues. The CDR3 here is CASSIQVYYTEAFF. The CDR3 DNA reads as TGTGCCAGTAGTATCCAAGTTTACTACACTGAAGCTTTCTTT.

This chain uses TRBV11-2 with TRBJ1-1; 7 bases align to TRBD1. V was clipped by 1 base and J by 4 bases; unmatched bases: 12. The CDR3 spans 17 residues. The germline V gene encodes CDR1 SGHAT and CDR2 FQNNGV. CDR3 sequence reads: CASSLAPQGSRRTEAFF. CDR3 bases: TGTGCCAGCAGCTTAGCCCCACAGGGGTCCCGACGCACTGAAGCTTTCTTT.